Each of the 15 T cell receptor beta chains below was sequenced from the same sample in a study of T cells in localized non-small cell lung cancer (TCRdb year 2020). The library was prepared using the immunoSEQ multiplex PCR assay. This immuneACCESS table, as held by TCRdb, lists in-frame sequences with V and J called but not all clones. Of the missing ones, under half trace to an unresolved V gene in checked studies; the others have no known cause. This sample has some 90,000 clones in its table, and about 91% of those were observed once. Roughly 14% of the sample is in the top ten clones. Sequenced material: peripheral blood, taken before any cancer treatment. The receptors stem from a man between 35 and 75 years old with stage I squamous cell lung carcinoma.

This chain uses TRBV6-5 with TRBJ1-6, with D unresolved. The CDR3 loop spans 13 amino acids. V gave up 2 bases and J gave up 7 bases, with 6 bases separating them. The germline V gene encodes CDR1 MNHEY and CDR2 SVGAGI. The DNA of the CDR3 is TGTGCCAGCAGTTACGACATAAATTCACCCCTCCACTTT. This translates into CASSYDINSPLHF.

The J gene is TRBJ1-4, the V gene TRBV7-6; the match to TRBD1 covers 7 bases. The germline CDR1 and CDR2 sequences are SGHVS and FNYEAQ. The CDR3 loop spans 15 amino acids. V was clipped by 1 base and J by 8 bases; unmatched bases: 7. The CDR3 here is CASSLVQGGLEKLFF. In nucleotides, the CDR3 is TGTGCCAGCAGCTTAGTCCAGGGGGGACTAGAAAAACTGTTTTTT.

The chain couples TRBV6-5 to TRBJ2-1; D uncertain. Germline values: CDR1 MNHEY, CDR2 SVGAGI. V lost 0 bases and J 4 bases, leaving 7 bases between the germline ends. The CDR3 has 14 amino acids. The CDR3 coding sequence is TGTGCCAGCAGTTACTCGGTAGGATACAATGAGCAGTTCTTC. It codes for CASSYSVGYNEQFF.

CDR3 coding DNA: TGCGCCAGCACCCCAGCGGGGCTTCAGCCCCAGCATTTT. It is translated as CASTPAGLQPQHF. This sequence joins TRBV23-1 and TRBJ1-5, with a tentative D call TRBD1 (5 bases). TRBV23-1 is known as an ORF, though its function is uncertain. Trimming removed 7 bases at V and 6 bases at J, with 13 bases between. The CDR3 has 13 residues.

The chain is built from TRBV2 and TRBJ1-2, with D unresolved. The CDR3 spans 14 residues. Germline V gene sequence: CDR1 SNHLY, CDR2 FYNNEI. Deletions cut 3 bases from V and 4 bases from J, with 12 bases between. The CDR3 DNA reads as TGTGCCAGCAGTGACAGGCTGAAGGGCTATGGCTACACCTTC. Protein sequence: CASSDRLKGYGYTF.

The V gene is TRBV9, the J gene TRBJ2-2, with TRBD1 matching over 9 bases. The CDR3 is made up of 16 amino acids. With V trimmed by 4 bases and J by 0 bases, 4 bases remained unmatched. Germline CDR1 reads SGDLS; CDR2 reads YYNGEE. CDR3 nucleotides: TGTGCCAGCAGCATTCGACAGGGGGCGAACACCGGGGAGCTGTTTTTT. Its translation is CASSIRQGANTGELFF. Drawing the rest from reference TRBV9 and TRBJ2-2, the complete variable domain is DSGVTQTPKHLITATGQRVTLRCSPRSGDLSVYWYQQSLDQGLQFLIQYYNGEERAKGNILERFSAQQFPDLHSELNLSSLELGDSALYFCASSIRQGANTGELFFGEGSRLTVL.

Written as DNA, the CDR3 is TGTGCCAGCAGCCAAGTCGGGGGGGACGAGCAGTACTTC. It encodes CASSQVGGDEQYF. The genes are TRBV4-2 and TRBJ2-7; 8 nucleotides match TRBD2. The germline CDR1 and CDR2 sequences are LGHNA and YNFKEQ. With 1 base clipped from V and 5 bases from J, the junction kept 1 base outside the gene matches. The CDR3 is made up of 13 amino acids.

The V gene is TRBV7-8, the J gene TRBJ2-3; no firm D call. The V gene's germline CDR1 is SGHVS and CDR2 FQNEAQ. This CDR3 is 18 amino acids long. V dropped 1 base and J dropped 0 bases, with 17 bases sitting between them. The CDR3 DNA reads as TGTGCCAGCAGCTTAGGCCTTCGTCTAAGACTTAGCACAGATACGCAGTATTTT. As protein: CASSLGLRLRLSTDTQYF.

The chain combines TRBV7-2 with TRBJ1-2; no clear D. Between the trimmed V and J ends, which lost 8 bases and 0 bases, there was a span of 10 bases. The CDR3 length is 13 residues. Germline assignment: CDR1 SGHTA and CDR2 FQGNSA. CDR3 nucleotide sequence: TGTGCCAGCGCTCGCCGATCTAACTATGGCTACACCTTC. Encoded protein: CASARRSNYGYTF. The whole variable domain, filled in from reference TRBV7-2 and TRBJ1-2, reads GAGVSQSPSNKVTEKGKDVELRCDPISGHTALYWYRQSLGQGLEFLIYFQGNSAPDKSGLPSDRFSAERTGGSVSTLTIQRTQQEDSAVYLCASARRSNYGYTFGSGTRLTVV.

This sequence joins TRBV7-7 and TRBJ2-1; tentative D call: TRBD2 (6 bases). The V and J ends lost 5 bases and 9 bases respectively, with 17 bases between them. The CDR3 totals 14 residues. The germline V gene has CDR1 SSHAT and CDR2 FNYEAQ (reference sequence). The CDR3 coding sequence is TGTGCCAGCAGCCCTAGCGTCAGCGTGGGTGAGCAGTTCTTC. Amino acids: CASSPSVSVGEQFF.

The chain combines TRBV7-9 with TRBJ2-1; TRBD2 agrees at 11 bases. Germline V CDR1 and CDR2: SEHNR, FQNEAQ (reference sequence). V dropped 11 bases and J dropped 4; count of bases not matched to a gene: 7. The CDR3 covers 14 residues. The chain's CDR3 is CALAGGNIYNEQFF. DNA of the CDR3: TGTGCCCTAGCGGGGGGTAACATTTACAATGAGCAGTTCTTC.

This chain connects TRBV28 to TRBJ2-5; weak D call: TRBD2 (6 bases). The germline gives CDR1 MDHEN, CDR2 SYDVKM. V was cut by 8 bases and J by 2 bases, with 9 bases left in between. The CDR3 loop spans 12 amino acids. As DNA, the CDR3 is TGTGCCAGCGGGGGGTATCAAGAGACCCAGTACTTC. This codes for CASGGYQETQYF.

V gene TRBV12-5 combines with J gene TRBJ1-1; tentative D call: TRBD1 (5 bases). Germline lookup yields CDR1 LGHNT and CDR2 FRNRAP. The length of the CDR3 is 21 residues. V lost 0 bases and J lost 1, with 27 bases in between. As DNA, the CDR3 is TGTGCTAGTGGTTTGGTAGTGGCAGGGCTCCTACCTCCCTATAAGAACACTGAAGCTTTCTTT. This translates into CASGLVVAGLLPPYKNTEAFF.

V usage is TRBV19 and J usage is TRBJ2-1; D is unclear. V gave up 6 bases and J gave up 9 bases, with 15 bases separating them. The V gene's germline CDR1 is LNHDA and CDR2 SQIVND (reference sequence). There are 13 residues in the CDR3. The CDR3 is CASSSVKQAEQFF. The CDR3 coding sequence is TGTGCCAGTAGCTCGGTCAAGCAGGCTGAGCAGTTCTTC. Complete variable domain (other parts from reference TRBV19 and TRBJ2-1): DGGITQSPKYLFRKEGQNVTLSCEQNLNHDAMYWYRQDPGQGLRLIYYSQIVNDFQKGDIAEGYSVSREKKESFPLTVTSAQKNPTAFYLCASSSVKQAEQFFGPGTRLTVL.

The chain links TRBV4-2 to TRBJ1-5, with 7 bases aligning to TRBD1. The CDR3 totals 16 residues. The V and J ends lost 0 bases and 2 bases, in that order; junction bases with no gene match: 4. Germline V lookup: CDR1 LGHNA, CDR2 YNFKEQ. The CDR3 DNA sequence: TGTGCCAGCAGCCAAGAGGCAGGGGGTGGCAATCAGCCCCAGCATTTT. This sequence encodes CASSQEAGGGNQPQHF.